This entry features one T cell receptor (beta chain) sequence. Repertoires were generated with immunoSEQ multiplex PCR, while TCRdb's copy carries only in-frame clones and drops some. There are roughly 500,000 clones in the sample; approximately 95% occur only once, and about 0.067% lies in the top ten. Trimming took 2 bases from V and 7 from J; bases not matched to a gene: 2. CDR1 and CDR2 from the germline V gene are LNHNV and YYDKDF (reference sequence). CDR3 length: 13 amino acids. The entry originates in a study of shared clonotypes between healthy human individuals. The chain joins TRBV15 to TRBJ1-5; 7 bases line up with TRBD1. Sequencing was carried out using naive CD4+ T cells sorted from blood. Documented subset: CD45RA+ positively selected. The receptor was isolated from a young woman in good health. The chain's CDR3 is CATSRQGGQPQHF. CDR3 in DNA: TGTGCCACCAGCAGACAGGGGGGACAGCCCCAGCATTTT.